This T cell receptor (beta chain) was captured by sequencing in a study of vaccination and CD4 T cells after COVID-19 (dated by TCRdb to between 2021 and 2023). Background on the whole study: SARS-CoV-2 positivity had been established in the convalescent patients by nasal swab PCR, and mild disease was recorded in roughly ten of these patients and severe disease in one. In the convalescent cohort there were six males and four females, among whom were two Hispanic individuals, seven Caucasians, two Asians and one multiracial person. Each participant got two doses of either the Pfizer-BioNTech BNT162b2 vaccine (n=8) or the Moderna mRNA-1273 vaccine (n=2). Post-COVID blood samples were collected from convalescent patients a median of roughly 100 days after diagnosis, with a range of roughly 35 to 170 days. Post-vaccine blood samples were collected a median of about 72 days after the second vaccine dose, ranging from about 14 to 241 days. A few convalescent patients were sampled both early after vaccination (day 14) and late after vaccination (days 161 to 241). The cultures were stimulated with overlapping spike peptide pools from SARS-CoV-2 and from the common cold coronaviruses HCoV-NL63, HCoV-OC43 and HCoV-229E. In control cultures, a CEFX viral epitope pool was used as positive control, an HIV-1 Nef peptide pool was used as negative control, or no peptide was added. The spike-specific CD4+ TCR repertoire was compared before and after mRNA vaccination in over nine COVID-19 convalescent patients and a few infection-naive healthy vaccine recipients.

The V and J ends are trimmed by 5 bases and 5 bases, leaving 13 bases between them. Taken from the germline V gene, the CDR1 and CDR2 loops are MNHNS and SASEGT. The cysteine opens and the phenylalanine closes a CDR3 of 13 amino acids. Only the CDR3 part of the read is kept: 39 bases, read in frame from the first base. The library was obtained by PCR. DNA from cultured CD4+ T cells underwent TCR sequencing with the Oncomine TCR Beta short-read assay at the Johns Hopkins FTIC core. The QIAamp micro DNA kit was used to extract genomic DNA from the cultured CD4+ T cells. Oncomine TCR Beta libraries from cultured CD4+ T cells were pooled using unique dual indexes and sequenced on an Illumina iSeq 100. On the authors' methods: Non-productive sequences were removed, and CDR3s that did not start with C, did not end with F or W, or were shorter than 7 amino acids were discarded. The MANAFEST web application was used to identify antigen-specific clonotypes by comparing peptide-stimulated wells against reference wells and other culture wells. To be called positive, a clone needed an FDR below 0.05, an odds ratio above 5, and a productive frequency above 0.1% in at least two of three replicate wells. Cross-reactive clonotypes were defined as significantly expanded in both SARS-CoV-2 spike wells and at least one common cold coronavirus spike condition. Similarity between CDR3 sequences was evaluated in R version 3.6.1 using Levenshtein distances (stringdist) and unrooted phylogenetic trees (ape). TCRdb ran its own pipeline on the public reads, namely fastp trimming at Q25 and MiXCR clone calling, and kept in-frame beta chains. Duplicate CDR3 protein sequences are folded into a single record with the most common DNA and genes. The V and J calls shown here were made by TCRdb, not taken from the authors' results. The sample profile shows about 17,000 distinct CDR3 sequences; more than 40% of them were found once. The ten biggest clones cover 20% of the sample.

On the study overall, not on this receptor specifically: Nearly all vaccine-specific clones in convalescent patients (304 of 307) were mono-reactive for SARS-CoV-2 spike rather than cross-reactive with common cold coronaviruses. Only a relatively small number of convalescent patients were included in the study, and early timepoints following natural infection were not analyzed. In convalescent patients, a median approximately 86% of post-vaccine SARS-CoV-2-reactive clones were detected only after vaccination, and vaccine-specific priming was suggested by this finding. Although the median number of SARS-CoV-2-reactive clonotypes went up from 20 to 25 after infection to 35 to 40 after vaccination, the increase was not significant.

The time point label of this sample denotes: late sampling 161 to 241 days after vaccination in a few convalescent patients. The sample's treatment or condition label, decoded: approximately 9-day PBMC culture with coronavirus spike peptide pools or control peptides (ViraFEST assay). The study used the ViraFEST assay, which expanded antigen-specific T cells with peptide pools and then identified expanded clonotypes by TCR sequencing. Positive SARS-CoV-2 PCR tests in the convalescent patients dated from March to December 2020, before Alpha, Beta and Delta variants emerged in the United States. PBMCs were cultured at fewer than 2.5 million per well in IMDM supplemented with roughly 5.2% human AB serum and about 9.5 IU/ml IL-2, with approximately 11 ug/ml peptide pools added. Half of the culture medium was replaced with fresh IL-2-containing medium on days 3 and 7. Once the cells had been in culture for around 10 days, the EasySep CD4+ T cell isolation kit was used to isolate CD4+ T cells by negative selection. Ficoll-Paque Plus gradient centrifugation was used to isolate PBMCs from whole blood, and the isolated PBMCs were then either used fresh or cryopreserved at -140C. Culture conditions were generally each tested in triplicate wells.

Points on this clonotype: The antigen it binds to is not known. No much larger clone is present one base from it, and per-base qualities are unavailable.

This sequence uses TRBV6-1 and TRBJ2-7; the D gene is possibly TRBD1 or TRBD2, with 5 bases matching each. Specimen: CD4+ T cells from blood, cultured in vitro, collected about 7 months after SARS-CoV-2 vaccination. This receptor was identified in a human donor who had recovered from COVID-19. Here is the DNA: TGTGCCAGCAGTACCCGGGACGGCCACGAGCAGTACTTC. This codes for CASSTRDGHEQYF.